Sequencing of this TCR beta chain was carried out in a study of blood T cell repertoires in COVID-19. Across the study: Spain, Italy and the United States supplied samples that represented acute and convalescent COVID-19.

Germline trimming cut 0 bases from V and 5 bases from J; bases unmatched to any gene: 4. CDR3 size: 15 residues. The germline gives CDR1 SGHTA, CDR2 FQGNSA. Only in-frame clones appear in the TCRdb table, and some are missing; sequencing was by immunoSEQ multiplex PCR. The sample yields 200,000 to 300,000 clones, about 79% seen once. This TCR was recovered from a man at least 80 years old with acute or convalescent COVID-19. Material for sequencing was peripheral blood. The rearrangement links TRBV7-2 to TRBJ2-1, with 7 bases fitting TRBD2. The CDR3 DNA reads TGTGCCAGCAGCTTAGCGGGAGGGCATAACAATGAGCAGTTCTTC. Amino acids: CASSLAGGHNNEQFF.